Shown below are 2 T cell receptor beta chains from a single sample sequenced in a study of blood T cells in healthy people across ages. A sample-barcoded 5' primer and a J-beta primer mix were used in a second PCR of roughly 6 to 12 cycles. TCRdb ran MiXCR on the 5' RACE reads and lists one entry per CDR3 protein. The data contain about a million distinct CDR3 sequences, roughly 52% of them seen just once; the ten biggest clones take up 13%. Material for sequencing was blood. Source of these receptors: a man aged 25-45 years in good health.

The chain is built from TRBV6-5 and TRBJ1-5, with D perhaps TRBD1 (5 bases). Germline V gene data show CDR1 as MNHEY and CDR2 as SVGAGI. The germline V and J ends were trimmed by 4 bases and 2 bases, with 24 bases remaining between them. CDR3 length: 19 amino acids. CDR3 DNA: TGTGCCAGCAGTTTGCAGACAGCTATAGTCGGAGTTGGCAATCAGCCCCAGCATTTT. Translated, it gives CASSLQTAIVGVGNQPQHF.

There are a few counts of this clonotype. The chain carries TRBV3-1 and TRBJ1-2; tentative D call: TRBD1 (5 bases). CDR3 length: 16 amino acids. V was shortened by 1 base and J by 4 bases, with 16 bases between the two germline ends. Germline CDR1 LGHDT, CDR2 YNNKEL (reference sequence). The CDR3 here is CASSQVGATWGYGYTF. The CDR3 DNA reads as TGTGCCAGCAGCCAAGTAGGGGCCACCTGGGGCTATGGCTACACCTTC.